The 10 T cell receptor beta chains below all came from one sample that was sequenced in a study of shared T cell receptors in the human thymus. Repertoires were generated with immunoSEQ multiplex PCR, while TCRdb's copy carries only in-frame clones and drops some. The table records around 730,000 clones, 70% to 90% of them present only once. The same data also went into a second study, on human thymus T cells.

The sample consisted of thymocytes. These receptors originate from a girl under two years old with a congenital heart defect.

The chain employs TRBV4-1 and TRBJ2-7; 8 bases are a match to TRBD1. The V and J ends lost 1 base and 4 bases, in that order; junction bases with no gene match: 15. The CDR3 covers 18 residues. CDR1 is MGHRA and CDR2 is YSYEKL in the germline V gene. In DNA form, the CDR3 reads TGCGCCAGCAGCCAAGCCCTTCAAGTTGCCGACAGGGGTTACGAGCAGTACTTC. Amino acids: CASSQALQVADRGYEQYF.

The rearrangement links TRBV19 to TRBJ1-2, with a tentative D call TRBD1 (6 bases). Trimming took 6 bases from V and 0 from J, leaving 20 bases between them. Per germline, CDR1 LNHDA and CDR2 SQIVND (reference sequence). This CDR3 is built from 17 residues. Here the CDR3 DNA reads TGTGCCAGTAGCTCCACCCGGCGGACAGTCCCTAACTATGGCTACACCTTC. The encoded protein is CASSSTRRTVPNYGYTF. Supplemented by reference TRBV19 and TRBJ1-2, the full variable domain reads DGGITQSPKYLFRKEGQNVTLSCEQNLNHDAMYWYRQDPGQGLRLIYYSQIVNDFQKGDIAEGYSVSREKKESFPLTVTSAQKNPTAFYLCASSSTRRTVPNYGYTFGSGTRLTVV.

The chain employs TRBV6-6 and TRBJ1-6; tentatively, D is TRBD1 (5 bases). Germline CDR1 reads MNHNY; CDR2 reads SVGAGI (reference sequence). CDR3 length equals 14 residues. V was shortened by 6 bases and J by 8 bases, with 14 bases between the two germline ends. CDR3 loop: CASRPRVMDSPLHF. In DNA form, the CDR3 reads TGTGCCAGCAGGCCCAGGGTGATGGATTCACCCCTCCACTTT.

The count of this clone is one. The chain recombines TRBV7-6 with TRBJ2-7; TRBD1 might be the D (6 bases). Trimming pared 2 bases from V and 0 bases from J, leaving 11 bases between. CDR1 is SGHVS and CDR2 is FNYEAQ in the germline V gene. This CDR3 has 15 amino acids. The CDR3 reads CASSLRQASSYEQYF. The CDR3 nucleotides are TGTGCCAGCAGCTTACGACAGGCAAGCTCCTACGAGCAGTACTTC.

The sample holds a few counts of this clone. The chain combines TRBV6-1 with TRBJ2-1; 8 bases line up with TRBD1. The germline V gene encodes CDR1 MNHNS and CDR2 SASEGT. The CDR3 totals 14 residues. The V gene end was trimmed by 10 bases and the J gene end by 3 bases; junction bases not matched to a gene: 8. CDR3 region: CATRDRGIYNEQFF. In DNA form, the CDR3 reads TGTGCCACCAGAGACAGGGGTATCTACAATGAGCAGTTCTTC.

The rearrangement links TRBV7-8 to TRBJ2-7, with 8 nucleotides matching TRBD2. CDR3 size: 18 residues. Per germline, CDR1 SGHVS and CDR2 FQNEAQ. Trimming at V came to 2 bases and at J to 5 bases, leaving 17 bases not matched to a gene. The DNA of the CDR3 is TGTGCCAGCAGCTTACACGAACGGGGGGGCCTTTTAATGGACGAGCAGTACTTC. It codes for CASSLHERGGLLMDEQYF.

CDR3 amino acids: CSVFDFGTGGYGYTF. The CDR3 nucleotides read TGCAGCGTTTTTGATTTCGGGACAGGGGGCTATGGCTACACCTTC. J is TRBJ1-2 and V is TRBV29-1, with 11 bases aligning to TRBD1. Germline V gene sequence: CDR1 SQVTM, CDR2 ANQGSEA. Unmatched junction bases numbered 9, after V lost 5 bases and J lost 4 bases. The CDR3 runs 15 residues.

The V and J genes are TRBV7-3 and TRBJ1-4; tentative D call: TRBD1 (5 bases). The CDR3 runs to 14 residues. Trimming stripped 6 bases from V and 5 bases from J, with 13 bases between. CDR1 SGHTA and CDR2 FQGTGA come from the germline V gene. This CDR3 reads CASRSRVANEKLFF. In DNA form, the CDR3 reads TGTGCCAGCAGGTCCAGGGTCGCGAATGAAAAACTGTTTTTT.

The CDR3: CASSQEVSPKNTDGYTF. For the CDR3, the DNA is TGCGCCAGCAGCCAAGAAGTATCCCCTAAGAATACGGATGGCTACACCTTC. The rearrangement links TRBV4-1 to TRBJ1-2; D not resolved. Trimming removed 0 bases at V and 6 bases at J, with 20 bases between. The CDR3 loop spans 17 amino acids. Germline loops: CDR1 MGHRA, CDR2 YSYEKL.

This sequence joins TRBV6-6 and TRBJ1-5, with D hard to call. The CDR3 is 16 residues long. The V and J ends lost 2 bases and 0 bases respectively, with 11 bases between them. Germline V lookup: CDR1 MNHNY, CDR2 SVGAGI (reference sequence). Here the CDR3 reads CASSYPWTYSNQPQHF. The CDR3 nucleotides read TGTGCCAGCAGTTACCCTTGGACTTATAGCAATCAGCCCCAGCATTTT.